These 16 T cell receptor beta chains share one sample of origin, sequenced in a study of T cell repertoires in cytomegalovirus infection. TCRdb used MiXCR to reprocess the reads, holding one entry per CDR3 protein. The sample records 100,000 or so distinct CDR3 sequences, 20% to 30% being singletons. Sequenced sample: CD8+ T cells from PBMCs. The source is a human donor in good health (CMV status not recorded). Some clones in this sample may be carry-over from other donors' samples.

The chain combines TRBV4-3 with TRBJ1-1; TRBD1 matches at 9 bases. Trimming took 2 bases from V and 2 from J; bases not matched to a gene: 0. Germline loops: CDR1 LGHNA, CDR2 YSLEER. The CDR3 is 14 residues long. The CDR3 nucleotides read TGCGCCAGCAGCCAAACAGGGGGCAACACTGAAGCTTTCTTT. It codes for CASSQTGGNTEAFF.

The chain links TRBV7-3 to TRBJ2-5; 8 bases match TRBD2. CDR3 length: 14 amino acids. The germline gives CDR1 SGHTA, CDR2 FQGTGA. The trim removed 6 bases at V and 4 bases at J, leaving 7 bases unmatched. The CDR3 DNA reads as TGTGCCAGCAGTCCCGGGAGGGGGACAGAGACCCAGTACTTC. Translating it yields CASSPGRGTETQYF.

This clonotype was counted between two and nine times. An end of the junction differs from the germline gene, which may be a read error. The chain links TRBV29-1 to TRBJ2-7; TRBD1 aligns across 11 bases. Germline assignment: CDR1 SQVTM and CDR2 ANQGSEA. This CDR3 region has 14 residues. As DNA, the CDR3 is TGCAGTACCGGGACAGGGGGTCCCTCCGACGAGCAGTACTTC. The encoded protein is CSTGTGGPSDEQYF.

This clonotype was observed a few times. CDR3 sequence: CASSLGQGIGEQYF. For the CDR3, the DNA is TGTGCCAGCAGCTTGGGACAGGGTATAGGCGAGCAGTACTTC. The chain combines TRBV13 with TRBJ2-7, with 9 nucleotides matching TRBD1. CDR3 length equals 14 residues. Germline loops: CDR1 PRHDT, CDR2 FYEKMQ (reference sequence). Losses at the gene ends were 3 bases for V and 6 bases for J; bases not matched to a gene: 6.

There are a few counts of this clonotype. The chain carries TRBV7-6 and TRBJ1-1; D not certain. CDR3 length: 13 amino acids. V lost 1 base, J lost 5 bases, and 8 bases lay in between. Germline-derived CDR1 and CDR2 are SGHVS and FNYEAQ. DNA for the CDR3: TGTGCCAGCAGCTTAGGATCTTCAACTGAAGCTTTCTTT. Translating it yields CASSLGSSTEAFF.

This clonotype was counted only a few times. CDR3 protein: CASSPIASRGDTQYF. The CDR3 coding sequence is TGTGCCAGCAGCCCGATCGCGAGTAGAGGAGATACGCAGTATTTT. V usage is TRBV5-5 and J usage is TRBJ2-3, with unresolved D. V lost 4 bases and J lost 5, with 17 bases in between. This CDR3 spans 15 amino acids. The V gene's germline CDR1 is SGHKS and CDR2 YYEKEE (reference sequence).

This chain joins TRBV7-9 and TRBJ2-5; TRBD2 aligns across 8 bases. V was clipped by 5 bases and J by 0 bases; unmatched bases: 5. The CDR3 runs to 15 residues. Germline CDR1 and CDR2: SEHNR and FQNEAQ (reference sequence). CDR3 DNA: TGTGCCAGCAGCGAGCGGGGGAAAAACCAAGAGACCCAGTACTTC. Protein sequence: CASSERGKNQETQYF.

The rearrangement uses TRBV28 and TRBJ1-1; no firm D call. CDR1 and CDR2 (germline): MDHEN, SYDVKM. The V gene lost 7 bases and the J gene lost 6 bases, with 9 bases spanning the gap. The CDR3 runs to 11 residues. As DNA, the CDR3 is TGTGCCAGCACTCCCTGGTCTGAAGCTTTCTTT. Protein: CASTPWSEAFF.

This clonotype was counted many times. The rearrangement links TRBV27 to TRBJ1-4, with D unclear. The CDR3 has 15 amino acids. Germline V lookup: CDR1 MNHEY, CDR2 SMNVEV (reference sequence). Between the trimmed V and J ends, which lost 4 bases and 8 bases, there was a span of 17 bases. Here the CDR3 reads CASSSRPEVKEKLFF. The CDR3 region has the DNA TGTGCCAGCAGTTCTCGACCGGAGGTAAAGGAAAAACTGTTTTTT. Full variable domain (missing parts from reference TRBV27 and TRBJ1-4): EAQVTQNPRYLITVTGKKLTVTCSQNMNHEYMSWYRQDPGLGLRQIYYSMNVEVTDKGDVPEGYKVSRKEKRNFPLILESPSPNQTSLYFCASSSRPEVKEKLFFGSGTQLSVL.

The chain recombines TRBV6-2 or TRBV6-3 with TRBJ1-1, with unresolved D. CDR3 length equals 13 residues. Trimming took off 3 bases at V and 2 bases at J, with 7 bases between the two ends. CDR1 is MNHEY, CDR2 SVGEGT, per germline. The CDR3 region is CASSYKGNTEAFF. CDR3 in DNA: TGTGCCAGCAGTTATAAGGGTAACACTGAAGCTTTCTTT.

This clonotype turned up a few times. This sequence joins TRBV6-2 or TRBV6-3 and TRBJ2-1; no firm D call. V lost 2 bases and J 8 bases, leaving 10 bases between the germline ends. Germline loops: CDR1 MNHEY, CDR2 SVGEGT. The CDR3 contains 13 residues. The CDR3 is CASSYGPVDEQFF. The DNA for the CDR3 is TGTGCCAGCAGTTACGGTCCTGTAGATGAGCAGTTCTTC.

As DNA, the CDR3 is TGTGCCAGCAGTCCCCTGGCGGGGGGGTATGAGACCCAGTACTTC. Translated, it gives CASSPLAGGYETQYF. The chain combines TRBV7-9 with TRBJ2-5; 9 bases align to TRBD2. The germline CDR1 and CDR2 sequences are SEHNR and FQNEAQ (reference sequence). CDR3 size: 15 residues. Losses at the gene ends were 6 bases for V and 5 bases for J; bases not matched to a gene: 10.

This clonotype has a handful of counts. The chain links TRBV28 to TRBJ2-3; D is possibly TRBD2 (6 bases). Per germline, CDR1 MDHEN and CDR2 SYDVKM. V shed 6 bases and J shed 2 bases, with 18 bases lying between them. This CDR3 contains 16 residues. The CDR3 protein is CASRSLWAGNTDTQYF. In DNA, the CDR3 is TGTGCCAGCAGATCCCTCTGGGCGGGGAACACAGATACGCAGTATTTT. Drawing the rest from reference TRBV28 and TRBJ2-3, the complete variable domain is DVKVTQSSRYLVKRTGEKVFLECVQDMDHENMFWYRQDPGLGLRLIYFSYDVKMKEKGDIPEGYSVSREKKERFSLILESASTNQTSMYLCASRSLWAGNTDTQYFGPGTRLTVL.

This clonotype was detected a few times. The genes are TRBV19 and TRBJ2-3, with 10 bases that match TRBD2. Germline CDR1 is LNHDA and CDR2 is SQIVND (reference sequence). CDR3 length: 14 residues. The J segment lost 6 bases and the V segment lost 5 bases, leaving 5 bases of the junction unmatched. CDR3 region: CASSLSGREDTQYF. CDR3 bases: TGTGCCAGTAGTCTGAGCGGGAGGGAGGATACGCAGTATTTT.

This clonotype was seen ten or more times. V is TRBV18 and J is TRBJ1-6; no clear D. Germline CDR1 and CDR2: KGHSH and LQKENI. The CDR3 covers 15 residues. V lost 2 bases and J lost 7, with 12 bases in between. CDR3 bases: TGTGCCAGCTCACCAGAAAGAAACTCGAATTCACCCCTCCACTTT. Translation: CASSPERNSNSPLHF.

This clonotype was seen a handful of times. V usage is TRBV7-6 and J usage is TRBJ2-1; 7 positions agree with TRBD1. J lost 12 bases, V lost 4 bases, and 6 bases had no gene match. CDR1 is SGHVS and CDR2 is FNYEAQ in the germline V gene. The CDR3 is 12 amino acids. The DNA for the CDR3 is TGTGCCAGCAGCTACGACAGGGACGGGCAGTTCTTC. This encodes CASSYDRDGQFF.